This TCR beta chain was sequenced for a study of CD4 T cells in relation to SARS-CoV-2 and coronaviruses. In the study overall: PBMCs were cultured with antigen for over nine days before TCR beta sequencing.

Before the COVID-19 pandemic, during about 2011-2019, CD4+ T cells were taken from unexposed donors. The cells were cultured for 10 days before CD4+ T cells were isolated. Testing used SARS-CoV-2 S/N and four cold-coronavirus spikes on unexposed-donor CD4+ T cells, cells permitting. Some 1.9 million PBMCs per well were cultured with 7.5 to 10 IU/ml IL-2. Here immunoSEQ multiplex PCR was the method, and the copy in TCRdb shows in-frame clones only, minus some. The table shows 20,000 or so clones, with about three quarters occurring only once. Deletions cut 3 bases from V and 6 bases from J, with 9 bases between. The CDR3 consists of 13 residues. Comment on this clone: Its antigen is unidentified.

The specimen was CD4+ T cells from PBMCs, cultured in vitro. The chain links TRBV12-3 or TRBV12-4 to TRBJ2-4; D may be TRBD2 (5 bases). The sequence derives from a human donor in good health. The CDR3 is CASSFGGLNIQYF. The CDR3 nucleotides are TGTGCCAGCAGTTTTGGCGGGCTAAACATTCAGTACTTC.